This T cell receptor (beta chain) was identified in a study of OX40 agonist ivuxolimab in advanced cancers. Context from the whole study: The costimulatory receptor OX40 (CD134) was targeted by ivuxolimab, a fully human IgG2 agonistic monoclonal antibody. Intravenous ivuxolimab was administered to patients every 2 weeks at six dose levels: 0.01, 0.1, 0.3, 1.5, 3 and 10 mg/kg. Of the roughly 51 patients in dose escalation, some 20 had hepatocellular carcinoma, roughly 15 had melanoma, 9 had renal cell carcinoma and 9 had head and neck cancer. In the dose-escalation cohort, 65% to 90% of patients were male, and the mean age was around 60 years, with a range of 23 to 79. Prior anti-PD-1, anti-PD-L1 or anti-CTLA-4 therapy was permitted, and approximately 39% of dose-escalation patients had received checkpoint inhibitors. Partial responses were achieved by three dose-escalation patients, of whom one had hepatocellular carcinoma and two had cutaneous melanoma. Peripheral TCRbeta sequencing aimed to test whether ivuxolimab altered TCR sequence diversity and caused clonal T-cell expansion. The paper reports the monotherapy dose-escalation portion (N of about 50 patients) of the phase I ivuxolimab trial. Overall results and qualifications from the work: Low levels of normalized T-cell clonal expansion were also seen in some nonresponding patients. After ivuxolimab, CD8+ T cells had more expanded clones than CD4+ T cells on average. Partial responders in the 0.1-3.0 mg/kg groups had among the lowest normalized peripheral clonal expansion, especially among CD8+ T cells. At doses of 0.1 to 3.0 mg/kg, clonal expansion of both CD4+ and CD8+ blood T cells was observed from baseline to week 6. The antigen specificity of the peripheral T cells that underwent clonal expansion was not determined.

Trimming takes 5 bases from V and 0 bases from J, and the germline ends sit 20 bases apart. The cysteine opens and the phenylalanine closes a CDR3 of 18 amino acids. The entry retains the CDR3 DNA only, 54 bases that are in frame from base 1. The germline V gene sets CDR1 to SGHVS and CDR2 to FQNEAQ. To sequence the TCRbeta CDR3 region, genomic DNA was isolated from the sorted cells. The immunoSEQ Assay was used for sequencing of TCRbeta CDR3 regions. TCRdb took over this immuneACCESS table, retaining in-frame rearrangements with V and J assigned. Such tables are incomplete; in checked studies, under half of the missing clones stem from an unresolved V gene, and the remainder is unexplained. The sample table records 60,000 to 85,000 clones; around 87% of these occur just once. Less than 1% of the sample belongs to the ten largest clones. The trial excluded patients who had a history of autoimmune disease or who were on systemic immunosuppression. In every dose cohort, peripheral blood was drawn for TCR sequencing at baseline, cycle 4 day 1, and cycle 7 day 1. Samples came from an open-label, multicenter, first-in-human phase I dose-escalation trial of ivuxolimab. Adults with locally advanced or metastatic head and neck squamous cell, hepatocellular, melanoma or renal cell carcinoma were enrolled in the trial. Before TCR sequencing, CD4+ T cells and CD8+ T cells were sorted from peripheral blood as separate populations.

To note about this clone: Its antigen is currently not known. Base-call qualities are not available, and no considerably larger clone is one nucleotide away.

The sample in question was CD4+ or CD8+ T cells sorted from blood, obtained in a trial of the OX40 agonist ivuxolimab. This receptor was obtained from an adult with an advanced solid tumor such as melanoma, head and neck, liver or kidney cancer. The sequence is built from TRBV7-8 and TRBJ1-5; TRBD1 is perhaps the D gene, given 5 matching bases. CDR3 loop: CASSLRRGEGYSNQPQHF. DNA sequence: TGTGCCAGCAGCCTACGTAGGGGAGAGGGGTATAGCAATCAGCCCCAGCATTTT.